One sample yielded the 20 T cell receptor beta chains listed below, sequenced in a study of PD-L1 blockade in urothelial cancer. Measured with immunoSEQ multiplex PCR; TCRdb has only the in-frame clones, and not every one. The sample includes roughly 130,000 clones, about four fifths of them seen just once. Stated time point: pretreatment peripheral blood. Sequenced here: PBMCs, sampled around atezolizumab (anti-PD-L1) treatment. The source of these receptors is a man in his fifties or sixties with urothelial cancer.

The chain uses TRBV5-1 and TRBJ2-1; 8 bases are a match to TRBD2. V shed 2 bases and J 8 bases; nucleotides not matched to a gene: 0. There are 12 residues in the CDR3. Germline CDR1 SGHRS, CDR2 YFSETQ. The CDR3 here is CASSFSGDEQFF. The DNA for the CDR3 is TGCGCCAGCAGCTTTAGCGGGGATGAGCAGTTCTTC.

The chain is built from TRBV11-1 and TRBJ2-3; TRBD1 agrees at 9 bases. The CDR3 length is 16 residues. In germline, CDR1 is SGHAT, CDR2 FQDESV (reference sequence). V lost 1 base, J lost 4 bases, and 6 bases stayed unmatched. The CDR3 DNA reads TGTGCCAGCAGCTTAGGACAGGGGGTTGACGCAGATACGCAGTATTTT. It is translated as CASSLGQGVDADTQYF.

The table lists this clone with a few counts. CDR3 sequence reads: CAGGHRVGSNQPQHF. For the CDR3, the DNA is TGTGCCGGGGGACATCGGGTGGGTAGCAATCAGCCCCAGCATTTT. The V and J genes are TRBV5-3 and TRBJ1-5; TRBD1 might be the D (6 bases). TRBV5-3 belongs to the ORF category, with a function that is uncertain. The CDR3 spans 15 residues. Trimming left V 10 bases short and J 0 bases short, with 17 bases between.

The chain recombines TRBV6-4 with TRBJ2-1; no clear D gene. The CDR3 is 15 amino acids. The V gene's germline CDR1 is MRHNA and CDR2 SNTAGT. V lost 6 bases, J lost 0 bases, and 12 bases lay in between. Written as DNA, the CDR3 is TGTGCCAGCAGAGAAGACTCAAACTCCTACAATGAGCAGTTCTTC. It is translated as CASREDSNSYNEQFF.

The chain uses TRBV19 and TRBJ1-6; possibly TRBD1 for D (5 bases). CDR1 is LNHDA, CDR2 SQIVND, per germline (reference sequence). The CDR3 contains 15 residues. V dropped 2 bases and J dropped 2 bases, with 7 bases sitting between them. CDR3 sequence: CASSILGPYNSPLHF. In DNA form, the CDR3 reads TGTGCCAGTAGTATACTGGGGCCCTATAATTCACCCCTCCACTTT.

CDR3 protein: CASRRSSGLQETQYF. CDR3 coding DNA: TGTGCCAGCAGACGTAGCAGCGGGCTCCAAGAGACCCAGTACTTC. V and J are TRBV7-8 and TRBJ2-5; possible D gene TRBD2, 6 bases. Germline V lookup: CDR1 SGHVS, CDR2 FQNEAQ. V lost 6 bases, J lost 1 base, and 15 bases lay in between. The CDR3 loop spans 15 amino acids.

This clone was detected only a few times. The chain recombines TRBV6-1 with TRBJ2-7, with TRBD1 matching 9 bases. The J segment lost 2 bases and the V segment lost 2 bases, leaving 10 bases of the junction unmatched. CDR3 length equals 17 residues. The germline V gene has CDR1 MNHNS and CDR2 SASEGT. In DNA, the CDR3 is TGTGCCAGCAGTGAATTCCGCGGGACAGGGATTCCCTACGAGCAGTACTTC. This sequence encodes CASSEFRGTGIPYEQYF.

The chain uses TRBV7-8 and TRBJ2-7; unclear D gene. This CDR3 has 14 residues. The germline CDR1 and CDR2 sequences are SGHVS and FQNEAQ. Trimming shortened V by 5 bases and J by 1 base, and 12 bases separated the two germline ends. CDR3 residues: CASSPQQSSYEQYF. Written as DNA, the CDR3 is TGTGCCAGCAGCCCACAACAGAGTTCCTACGAGCAGTACTTC.

V is TRBV4-1 and J is TRBJ2-5, with 13 bases lining up with TRBD2. The CDR3 is made up of 17 amino acids. V trimming: 0 bases; J trimming: 5 bases; junction bases outside the gene matches: 6. Germline-derived CDR1 and CDR2 are MGHRA and YSYEKL. The CDR3 DNA reads as TGCGCCAGCAGCCAAGACTCTGGACTAGCGGGAGTGGAGACCCAGTACTTC. This gives the protein CASSQDSGLAGVETQYF.

This clone was recorded once. This chain connects TRBV7-2 to TRBJ2-1; TRBD1 is a possible D gene (5 bases). CDR1 is SGHTA and CDR2 is FQGNSA in the germline V gene. V lost 4 bases, J lost 6 bases, and 16 bases lay in between. The CDR3 is made up of 15 amino acids. The CDR3 DNA is TGTGCCAGCAGCTCCGCTCAGGGTTGGGGCAATGAGCAGTTCTTC. Protein sequence: CASSSAQGWGNEQFF. Filled out from reference TRBV7-2 and TRBJ2-1, the complete variable domain reads GAGVSQSPSNKVTEKGKDVELRCDPISGHTALYWYRQSLGQGLEFLIYFQGNSAPDKSGLPSDRFSAERTGGSVSTLTIQRTQQEDSAVYLCASSSAQGWGNEQFFGPGTRLTVL.

The table lists this clone with a count of one. The V gene is TRBV5-8, the J gene TRBJ2-5, with TRBD1 as a possible D gene (6 bases). V shed 1 base and J shed 5 bases, with 9 bases lying between them. Germline CDR1 and CDR2: SGHTS and YDEGEE. The CDR3 runs to 13 residues. The CDR3 DNA reads TGTGCCAGCAGCTTGTCAGGGGTGGAGACCCAGTACTTC. Protein: CASSLSGVETQYF.

The chain is built from TRBV2 and TRBJ2-3, with D perhaps matching TRBD1 (6 bases). CDR3 size: 14 residues. Germline V CDR1 and CDR2: SNHLY, FYNNEI. V lost 5 bases, J lost 6 bases, and 15 bases lay in between. The CDR3 sequence: CASSHRDTRDTQYF. CDR3 sequence (DNA): TGTGCCAGCAGTCACCGGGACACCAGGGATACGCAGTATTTT.

V and J are TRBV5-8 and TRBJ2-1; TRBD1 might be the D (5 bases). This CDR3 spans 15 amino acids. V gave up 0 bases and J gave up 10 bases, with 17 bases separating them. Germline CDR1 and CDR2: SGHTS and YDEGEE. As DNA, the CDR3 is TGTGCCAGCAGCTTGGGAGACAGCTACAATAGCGAGCAGTTCTTC. Translation gives CASSLGDSYNSEQFF.

The gene calls are TRBV2 and TRBJ2-7; TRBD1 agrees at 9 bases. Germline CDR1 SNHLY, CDR2 FYNNEI. With V trimmed by 1 base and J by 6 bases, 7 bases remained unmatched. The CDR3 totals 15 residues. The CDR3 DNA sequence: TGTGCCAGCAGTGAAGTAACAGGGGGCCTTTCCGAGCAGTACTTC. Its translation is CASSEVTGGLSEQYF.

This clone was detected only a few times. This chain joins TRBV7-2 and TRBJ2-1; tentatively, D is TRBD1 (5 bases). Germline loops: CDR1 SGHTA, CDR2 FQGNSA. This CDR3 comprises 15 residues. Trimming pared 8 bases from V and 5 bases from J, leaving 19 bases between. The CDR3: CASREGVASDNEQFF. DNA for the CDR3: TGTGCCAGCCGAGAAGGGGTTGCCTCGGACAATGAGCAGTTCTTC. Combining the CDR3 with reference TRBV7-2 and TRBJ2-1 gives the whole variable domain GAGVSQSPSNKVTEKGKDVELRCDPISGHTALYWYRQSLGQGLEFLIYFQGNSAPDKSGLPSDRFSAERTGGSVSTLTIQRTQQEDSAVYLCASREGVASDNEQFFGPGTRLTVL.

This clone was detected only a few times. J is TRBJ2-1 and V is TRBV30; 7 nucleotides match TRBD2. CDR1 and CDR2 (germline): GTSNPN, SVGIG (reference sequence). V was pared by 1 base and J by 7 bases, with 7 bases of the junction left unmatched. CDR3 length equals 14 residues. Here the CDR3 reads CAWSGGGSTNEQFF. CDR3 nucleotides: TGTGCCTGGAGTGGCGGCGGGAGCACTAATGAGCAGTTCTTC.

The gene calls are TRBV19 and TRBJ2-5, with 9 bases fitting TRBD1. The CDR3 has 14 residues. Germline values: CDR1 LNHDA, CDR2 SQIVND (reference sequence). Trimming at V came to 4 bases and at J to 2 bases, leaving 2 bases not matched to a gene. CDR3 region: CASSKGTGQETQYF. The DNA of the CDR3 is TGTGCCAGTAGTAAGGGGACAGGGCAAGAGACCCAGTACTTC.

V and J are TRBV28 and TRBJ1-5; D not resolved. The CDR3 is 12 residues long. Germline loops: CDR1 MDHEN, CDR2 SYDVKM. V lost 6 bases to trimming and J lost 9 bases, with 12 bases between them. CDR3 residues: CASSRVQLPQHF. CDR3 in DNA: TGTGCCAGCAGCCGGGTCCAATTGCCCCAGCATTTT.

The chain has TRBV5-1 and TRBJ2-1; TRBD2 matches at 13 bases. This CDR3 region has 17 residues. CDR1 and CDR2 (germline): SGHRS, YFSETQ. The V gene end was trimmed by 6 bases and the J gene end by 6 bases; junction bases not matched to a gene: 12. CDR3 loop: CASTWTSGSPSSNEQFF. CDR3 nucleotide sequence: TGCGCCAGCACCTGGACTAGCGGGAGTCCCTCCAGCAATGAGCAGTTCTTC.

This clone occurred once. Mismatch with germline at one junction end may stem from a read error. Distinct nucleotide sequences in the sample also encode this CDR3. The chain carries TRBV18 and TRBJ2-7; a possible D gene is TRBD1 (5 bases). Germline CDR1 reads KGHSH; CDR2 reads LQKENI. CDR3 size: 16 residues. In nucleotides, the CDR3 is TGCGCCAGCTCACCGCCAGACAGAATACAGAGCTACGAGCAGTACTTC. It translates to CASSPPDRIQSYEQYF. The full variable domain, with the rest looked up from reference TRBV18 and TRBJ2-7, is NAGVMQNPRHLVRRRGQEARLRCSPMKGHSHVYWYRQLPEEGLKFMVYLQKENIIDESGMPKERFSAEFPKEGPSILRIQQVVRGDSAAYFCASSPPDRIQSYEQYFGPGTRLTVT.